This passage covers 8 T cell receptor beta chains from one sample sequenced in a study of cytomegalovirus exposure and HLA in healthy donors. PCR amplification relied on 60 Vbeta primers (plus 13 Jbeta primers). Generated by immunoSEQ multiplex PCR, the TCRdb table keeps only in-frame clones and is missing some. The sample shows about 130,000 clones, about three quarters of them seen only once. The source material was PBMCs. The receptors come from a middle-aged man in good health and CMV-seropositive.

J is TRBJ1-3 and V is TRBV2; D call uncertain. The germline gives CDR1 SNHLY, CDR2 FYNNEI. This CDR3 spans 15 amino acids. With 2 bases removed from V and 0 bases from J, the gap between germline ends came to 8 bases. The DNA for the CDR3 is TGTGCCAGCAGTGAATCAAGCTACTCTGGAAACACCATATATTTT. It specifies CASSESSYSGNTIYF.

The chain recombines TRBV18 with TRBJ1-3, with 8 nucleotides matching TRBD1. The V segment lost 5 bases and the J segment 0 bases; nucleotides outside the gene matches: 9. This CDR3 is built from 17 residues. Looked up from germline, CDR1 is KGHSH and CDR2 is LQKENI. DNA for the CDR3: TGTGCCAGCTCAGCGATCCGGGACAGGACCTCTGGAAACACCATATATTTT. Its protein product is CASSAIRDRTSGNTIYF.

The V and J genes are TRBV9 and TRBJ2-7; tentative D call: TRBD2 (6 bases). Germline values: CDR1 SGDLS, CDR2 YYNGEE. This CDR3 contains 12 residues. Trimming shortened V by 4 bases and J by 4 bases, and 9 bases separated the two germline ends. This CDR3 reads CASSPGGYEQYF. The CDR3 bases are TGTGCCAGCAGCCCCGGGGGATACGAGCAGTACTTC.

The count of this clone is one. The V and J genes are TRBV28 and TRBJ2-5; the match to TRBD2 covers 7 bases. CDR3 length: 15 residues. The J segment lost 4 bases and the V segment lost 5 bases, leaving 10 bases of the junction unmatched. Germline assignment: CDR1 MDHEN and CDR2 SYDVKM. The CDR3 spells CASSPGGGEGETQYF. The DNA of the CDR3 is TGTGCCAGCAGTCCTGGGGGAGGGGAAGGAGAGACCCAGTACTTC.

V and J are TRBV5-1 and TRBJ2-2; D may be TRBD2 (6 bases). In germline, CDR1 is SGHRS, CDR2 YFSETQ. Trimming pared 5 bases from V and 3 bases from J, leaving 11 bases between. The CDR3 runs to 14 residues. This CDR3 is CASRYGGDTGELFF. Here the CDR3 DNA reads TGCGCCAGCAGATACGGAGGGGACACCGGGGAGCTGTTTTTT.

Turning to this clone: Germline is not matched at one junction end, which may reflect a read error. The genes are TRBV27 and TRBJ2-5, with 8 nucleotides matching TRBD1. Germline V lookup: CDR1 MNHEY, CDR2 SMNVEV (reference sequence). The length of the CDR3 is 15 residues. The CDR3 here is CASSLWTGTQETQYF. The CDR3 bases are TGTGCCAGCAGCTTATGGACAGGGACCCAAGAGACCCAGTACTTC.

This CDR3 is CASSYYRGNQPQHF. CDR3 DNA: TGTGCCAGCAGTTATTACAGGGGCAATCAGCCCCAGCATTTT. This chain joins TRBV6-5 and TRBJ1-5; D is possibly TRBD1 (6 bases). Trimming removed 3 bases at V and 2 bases at J, with 8 bases between. There are 14 residues in the CDR3. In germline, CDR1 is MNHEY, CDR2 SVGAGI.

The V call is TRBV5-1, the J call TRBJ2-7; a possible D gene is TRBD2 (6 bases). Germline loops: CDR1 SGHRS, CDR2 YFSETQ. The CDR3 has 14 residues. Deletions cut 3 bases from V and 3 bases from J, with 13 bases between. CDR3 coding DNA: TGCGCCAGCAGCTCCTCAGAAGCGGGCTACGAGCAGTACTTC. Residues: CASSSSEAGYEQYF.